This T cell receptor (beta chain) comes out of a study of blood T cell repertoires in COVID-19 (TCRdb year 2020). At the level of the whole study: Samples from collaborators originated in the United States, Italy and Spain and spanned both the acute and convalescent phases of COVID-19. The material from the prospective study consisted of cDNA or gDNA derived from T cells, B-cell-depleted T cells, or PBMCs. Deeply sampled blood TCRbeta repertoires from subjects exposed to, actively infected with, or recovered from COVID-19 were included in the dataset. A freely available public database, intended as a resource for researchers studying the immune response to SARS-CoV-2, is where the repertoires were released. Samples came from the ongoing ImmuneRACE study (first 160 participants) plus 1,254 subjects from 6 global collaborators. Nearly every sample came with metadata listing a de-identified subject ID, COVID-19 status, age in years and sex. Where HLA class I and class II types were available, the types were taken from metadata supplied by the sample provider, not from assay-based typing.

With regard to this clone: No antigen is known for it. Base qualities are missing; no much larger clone stands one base away.

TCRbeta CDR3 regions were amplified from genomic DNA by means of the immunoSEQ Assay, a bias-controlled multiplex PCR. Under the source paper's analysis protocol: Within the assay, amplification of reference gene primers was used to estimate how many nucleated cells each sample contained. To quantify the absolute abundance of each unique TCRbeta CDR3 rearrangement, sequence reads were collapsed and filtered. For each sample, productive Simpson clonality was calculated as the square root of Simpson's diversity index across productive rearrangements. Sourced from immuneACCESS, this table was stored by TCRdb with only in-frame sequences that have V and J called. A share of the clones is absent; for the studies checked, an unresolved V gene accounts for under half, and the remainder has no known explanation. V, J and clone size reflect that table, while D and trimming were determined from the DNA. A total of roughly 130,000 clones appear in this sample, 90% of them only once. The ten largest clones represent 3.7% of the sample.

Collaborating institutions collected whole blood in K2EDTA tubes following their own protocols. Collaborator samples were shipped for TCRbeta analysis as frozen whole blood, isolated PBMCs, or DNA extracted from either sample type. CDR1 LGHDT and CDR2 YNNKEL are derived from the germline V gene (reference sequence). V and J lose 1 base and 5 bases, and a span of 5 bases separates them. The CDR3 contains 12 residues, cysteine and phenylalanine counted. Only CDR3 DNA remains: 36 bases, in frame from the first base. Beyond this particular receptor, the publication reports: The quantity of clinical and demographic metadata differed by source and by participant and was supplied without curation.

Recombination connected TRBV3-1 (or the pseudogene TRBV3-2) to TRBJ1-2, with the D gene call left open. This TCR was sampled from a man aged 45-65 years with active COVID-19. Sequenced: peripheral blood. The CDR3 loop reads CASSQVQYGYTF. DNA sequence: TGTGCCAGCAGCCAAGTTCAGTATGGCTACACCTTC.